Included here is one T cell receptor beta chain sequence, with context. Antigen: not known. This specimen comes from a study of T cells in Graves' hyperthyroidism and ophthalmopathy. Study-wide results and limits: Model output signaled ophthalmopathy a median around 5.9 months ahead of onset.

CDR3 length: 14 residues. Germline assignment: CDR1 MNHEY and CDR2 SMNVEV (reference sequence). Losses at the gene ends were 6 bases for V and 0 bases for J; bases not matched to a gene: 5. The source material, RNA transcripts, was used to amplify TCR beta CDR3 regions. Using the HTBI primer set, a first-round RT-PCR was run on the TCR CDR3. TCRdb processed the multiplex PCR reads anew with MiXCR; each CDR3 protein has one entry. The sample has about 610,000 distinct CDR3 sequences, approximately 16% seen once. This sequence was found in a middle-aged woman with Graves' ophthalmopathy. The chain links TRBV27 to TRBJ2-7; 7 positions match TRBD1. Source material: blood. The CDR3 coding sequence is TGTGCCAGCAGAACGGACAGGAACTCCTACGAGCAGTACTTC. Translating it yields CASRTDRNSYEQYF.